A selection of T cell receptor beta chains follows, all from one sample in a study of blood T cell repertoires in COVID-19. Measured with immunoSEQ multiplex PCR; TCRdb has only the in-frame clones, and not every one. The data show some 28,000 clones, 76% seen once. Material for sequencing was peripheral blood. Receptors were obtained from a man between 65 and 85 years old with acute or convalescent COVID-19. The CDR3 runs from the conserved cysteine through the conserved F or W. A D gene is named only where the DNA matches it firmly. For some rows the clone size is stated as once, few or many, or as a class when expanded; others skip it.

V	J	D	size	DNA	CDR3
TRBV24-1	TRBJ2-5	-	-	TGTGCCACCAGTGATGCGACAGTGAACCGAGAGACCCAGTACTTC	CATSDATVNRETQYF
TRBV7-7	TRBJ2-3	TRBD2	-	TGTGCCAGCAGCGAAACCCCACAGATGTCTAGCGGGGGATCAGATACGCAGTATTTT	CASSETPQMSSGGSDTQYF
TRBV28	TRBJ2-7	-	once	TGTGCCAGCAGTTCCCATGGGCCTGCTGAGCAGTACTTC	CASSSHGPAEQYF
TRBV29-1	TRBJ1-2	-	-	TGCAGCGTTGACGCGGCGGGAACGTATGGCTACACCTTC	CSVDAAGTYGYTF
TRBV2	TRBJ2-1	-	-	TGTGCCAGCAGAGACATCAATGAGCAGTTCTTC	CASRDINEQFF
TRBV27	TRBJ2-3	-	-	TGTGCCAGCAGTTTATCGGCAGGGTCAGATACGCAGTATTTT	CASSLSAGSDTQYF
TRBV7-2	TRBJ1-5	-	once	TGTGCCAGCAGCTCTGACAGCCGCAATCAGCCCCAGCATTTT	CASSSDSRNQPQHF
TRBV6-5	TRBJ1-6	TRBD1	few	TGTGCCAGCAGGGACAGGGGGCTTTCACCCCTCCACTTT	CASRDRGLSPLHF
TRBV30	TRBJ2-5	-	-	TGTGCCTGGAGTGTTCAACTTACCCAGTACTTC	CAWSVQLTQYF
TRBV7-8	TRBJ2-1	-	-	TGTGCCAGCAGTAGTGGGAGTCTCAATGAGCAGTTCTTC	CASSSGSLNEQFF
TRBV30	TRBJ1-1	-	few	TGTGCCTGGAGTTACCAAAGGGGAGGGGGAGCTTTCTTT	CAWSYQRGGGAFF
TRBV5-4	TRBJ1-2	-	-	TGTGCCAGCCAGACGGACAATCCTCTTTATGGCTACACCTTC	CASQTDNPLYGYTF
TRBV6-2/TRBV6-3	TRBJ1-5	-	-	TGTGCCAGCAGTACAACAGACCAGCCCCAGCATTTT	CASSTTDQPQHF
TRBV6-5	TRBJ2-1	TRBD2	-	TGTGCCAGCAGTTACTCGAGTAGCGGGAGGGGTGAGCAGTTCTTC	CASSYSSSGRGEQFF
TRBV18	TRBJ2-5	-	-	TGTGCCAGCTCCCCGCCCTTTGGCAGAACACAAGAGACCCAGTACTTC	CASSPPFGRTQETQYF
TRBV10-3	TRBJ2-7	TRBD2	-	TGTGCCATCAGCAATCCTAGCGGGGGTGACGAGCAGTACTTC	CAISNPSGGDEQYF
TRBV19	TRBJ2-7	TRBD2	-	TGTGCCAGTAGTAGCCCCGCGACTAGCATCTACGAGCAGTACTTC	CASSSPATSIYEQYF
TRBV5-6	TRBJ2-7	TRBD2	-	TGTGCCAGCAGCCCTGGGACTAGCGGGAACTACGAGCAGTACTTC	CASSPGTSGNYEQYF
TRBV4-1	TRBJ2-5	TRBD2	few	TGCGCCAGCAGCGCCCGACTAGCGGGTTTGGAGACCCAGTACTTC	CASSARLAGLETQYF
TRBV28	TRBJ1-3	TRBD1	-	TGTGCCAGCAGTGTTCCCGGGACAGCTGGAAACACCATATATTTT	CASSVPGTAGNTIYF
TRBV6-2/TRBV6-3	TRBJ2-2	TRBD1	once	TGTGCCAGCAGTTTACAGGGGACGGTTGGCGGGCTGTTTTTT	CASSLQGTVGGLFF
TRBV3-1/TRBV3-2	TRBJ2-7	-	few	TGTGCCAGCAGCGGTGGACTGGGGTACGAGCAGTACTTC	CASSGGLGYEQYF
TRBV7-2	TRBJ2-7	-	once	TGTGCCAGCAGCTTGCCAGGCTCCTACGAGCAGTACTTC	CASSLPGSYEQYF
TRBV7-9	TRBJ1-2	TRBD1	few	TGTGCCAGCAGCACGACAGGGGGCAAGGGTGGCTACACCTTC	CASSTTGGKGGYTF
TRBV14	TRBJ1-3	-	-	TGTGCCAGCAGCAGAGGGTCCTCTGGAAACACCATATATTTT	CASSRGSSGNTIYF
TRBV7-9	TRBJ1-4	-	-	TGTGCCAGCAGCCCAAGGACGGGAGCAACTAATGAAAAACTGTTTTTT	CASSPRTGATNEKLFF
TRBV19	TRBJ1-5	-	-	TGTGCCAGTAGAATTGGCGGGTCGCCCCAGCATTTT	CASRIGGSPQHF
TRBV6-6	TRBJ1-5	-	few	TGTGCCAGCAGTTACGTCGGTAGCAATCAGCCCCAGCATTTT	CASSYVGSNQPQHF
TRBV28	TRBJ2-7	-	-	TGTGCCAGCAGTTCGGGGGGCCCCTACGAGCAGTACTTC	CASSSGGPYEQYF
TRBV5-1	TRBJ1-3	-	-	TGCGCCAGCGATCTGGGCACAGGATCTAGAAACACCATATATTTT	CASDLGTGSRNTIYF
TRBV2	TRBJ2-3	TRBD2	-	TGTGCCAGCAGTGCGACTAGCGGGAGCCCAGATACGCAGTATTTT	CASSATSGSPDTQYF
TRBV6-6	TRBJ1-1	-	-	TGTGCCAGCAGCCCCGAGGTGGGCACTGAAGCTTTCTTT	CASSPEVGTEAFF
TRBV5-1	TRBJ1-4	-	-	TGCGCCAGCAGCTTGCAACAGGGCACGCCTAATGAAAAACTGTTTTTT	CASSLQQGTPNEKLFF
TRBV19	TRBJ2-2	TRBD1	-	TGTGCCAGTGGGGACAGGGCCGGGGAGCTGTTTTTT	CASGDRAGELFF
TRBV18	TRBJ1-4	-	many	TGTGCCAGCTCACCCCGACCACAGATTAATGAAAAACTGTTTTTT	CASSPRPQINEKLFF
TRBV14	TRBJ2-5	TRBD1	once	TGTGCCAGCAGCCAAGAAGGGGGCCGTCGGACCCAGTACTTC	CASSQEGGRRTQYF
TRBV19	TRBJ2-7	TRBD1	-	TGTGCCAGTAGAACCCGGGACAGCGACGAGCAGTACTTC	CASRTRDSDEQYF
TRBV6-2/TRBV6-3	TRBJ1-2	-	-	TGTGCCAGCAGTTACTCGTTACTTAACAGGAACTATGGCTACACCTTC	CASSYSLLNRNYGYTF
TRBV23-1	TRBJ1-1	-	-	TGCGCCAGCAGTCAATCGGCTAGGGACTCCTTGAACACTGAAGCTTTCTTT	CASSQSARDSLNTEAFF
TRBV30	TRBJ1-2	-	-	TGTGCCTGGACCGTCCGGACAGTTAAAAACGCCCGCAGGGATGGCTACACCTTC	CAWTVRTVKNARRDGYTF
TRBV11-2	TRBJ2-7	TRBD2	-	TGTGCCAGCAGCCCGGCTAGCGGGGGGAATAGCGAGCAGTACTTC	CASSPASGGNSEQYF
TRBV7-2	TRBJ2-1	TRBD2	-	TGTGCCAGCAGCTACCTAGCGGGGGGTTACAATGAGCAGTTCTTC	CASSYLAGGYNEQFF
TRBV6-6	TRBJ2-2	TRBD2	once	TGTGCCAGCGGCGACACGGGAGGGATCACCGGGGAGCTGTTTTTT	CASGDTGGITGELFF
TRBV6-5	TRBJ2-1	TRBD2	few	TGTGCCAGCAGTACGGGAGGATATTACAATGAGCAGTTCTTC	CASSTGGYYNEQFF
TRBV7-2	TRBJ2-7	TRBD2	once	TGTGCCAGCAGCTTGTACCTAGCGGCCTACTACGAGCAGTACTTC	CASSLYLAAYYEQYF
TRBV3-1/TRBV3-2	TRBJ1-5	-	-	TGTGCCAGCAGCCAAGATATGAATCAGCCCCAGCATTTT	CASSQDMNQPQHF